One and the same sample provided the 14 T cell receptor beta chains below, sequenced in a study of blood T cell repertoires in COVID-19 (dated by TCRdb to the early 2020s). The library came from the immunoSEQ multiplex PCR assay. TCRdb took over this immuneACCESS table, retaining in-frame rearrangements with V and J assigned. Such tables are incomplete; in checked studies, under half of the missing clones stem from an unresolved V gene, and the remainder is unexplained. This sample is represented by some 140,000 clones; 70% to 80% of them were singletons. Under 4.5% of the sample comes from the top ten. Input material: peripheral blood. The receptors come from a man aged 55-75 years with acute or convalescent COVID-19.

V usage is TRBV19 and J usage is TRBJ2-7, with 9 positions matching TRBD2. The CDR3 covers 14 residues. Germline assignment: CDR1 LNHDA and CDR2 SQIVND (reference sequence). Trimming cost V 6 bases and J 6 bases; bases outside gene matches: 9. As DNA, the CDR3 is TGTGCCAGTAGAGTCGGCGGGAGGGCCGGCGAGCAGTACTTC. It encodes CASRVGGRAGEQYF.

DNA for the CDR3: TGTGCCTGGGCCCTGGGACTGGGGAGCTACGAGCAGTACTTC. Amino acid sequence: CAWALGLGSYEQYF. This chain uses TRBV30 with TRBJ2-7, with D possibly matching TRBD2 (6 bases). V gave up 5 bases and J gave up 3 bases, with 17 bases separating them. The CDR3 spans 14 residues. Germline V gene sequence: CDR1 GTSNPN, CDR2 SVGIG (reference sequence).

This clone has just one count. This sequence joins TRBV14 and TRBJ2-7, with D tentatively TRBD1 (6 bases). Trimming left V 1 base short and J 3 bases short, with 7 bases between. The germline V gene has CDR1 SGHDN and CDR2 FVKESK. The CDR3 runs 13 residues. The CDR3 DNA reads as TGTGCCAGCAGCCAAGTGGACAGCTACGAGCAGTACTTC. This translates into CASSQVDSYEQYF.

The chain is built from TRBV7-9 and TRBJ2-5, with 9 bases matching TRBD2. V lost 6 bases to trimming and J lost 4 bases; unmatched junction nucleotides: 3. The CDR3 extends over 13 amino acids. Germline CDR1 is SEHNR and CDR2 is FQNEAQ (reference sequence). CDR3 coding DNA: TGTGCCAGCAGTAAAGCGGGAGGAGAGACCCAGTACTTC. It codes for CASSKAGGETQYF. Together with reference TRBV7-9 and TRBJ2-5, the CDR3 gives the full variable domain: DTGVSQNPRHKITKRGQNVTFRCDPISEHNRLYWYRQTLGQGPEFLTYFQNEAQLEKSRLLSDRFSAERPKGSFSTLEIQRTEQGDSAMYLCASSKAGGETQYFGPGTRLLVL.

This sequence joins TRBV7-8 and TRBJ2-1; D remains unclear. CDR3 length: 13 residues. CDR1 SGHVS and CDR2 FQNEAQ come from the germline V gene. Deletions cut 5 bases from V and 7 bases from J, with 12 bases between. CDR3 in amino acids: CASSPRRRNEQFF. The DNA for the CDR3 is TGTGCCAGCAGCCCCCGCCGTAGAAATGAGCAGTTCTTC.

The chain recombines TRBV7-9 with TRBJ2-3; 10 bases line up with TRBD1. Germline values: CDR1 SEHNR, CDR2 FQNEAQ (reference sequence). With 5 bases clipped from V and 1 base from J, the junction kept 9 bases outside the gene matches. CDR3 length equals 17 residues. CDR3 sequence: CASSTNLGTGGTDTQYF. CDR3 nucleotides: TGTGCCAGCAGCACCAACCTGGGGACAGGGGGCACAGATACGCAGTATTTT. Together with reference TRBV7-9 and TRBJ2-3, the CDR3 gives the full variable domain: DTGVSQNPRHKITKRGQNVTFRCDPISEHNRLYWYRQTLGQGPEFLTYFQNEAQLEKSRLLSDRFSAERPKGSFSTLEIQRTEQGDSAMYLCASSTNLGTGGTDTQYFGPGTRLTVL.

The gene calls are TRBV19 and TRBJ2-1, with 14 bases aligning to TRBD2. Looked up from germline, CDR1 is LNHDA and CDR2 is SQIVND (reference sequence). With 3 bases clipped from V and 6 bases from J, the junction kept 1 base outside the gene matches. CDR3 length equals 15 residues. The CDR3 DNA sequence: TGTGCCAGTAGTATGACTAGCGGGGGGGGCAATGAGCAGTTCTTC. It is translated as CASSMTSGGGNEQFF.

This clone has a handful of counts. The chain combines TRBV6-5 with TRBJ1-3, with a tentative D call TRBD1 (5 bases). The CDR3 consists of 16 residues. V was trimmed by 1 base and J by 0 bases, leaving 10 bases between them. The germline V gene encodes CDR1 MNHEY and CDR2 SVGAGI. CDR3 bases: TGTGCCAGCAGTTACTTCCCAGGGCTCTCTGGAAACACCATATATTTT. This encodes CASSYFPGLSGNTIYF.

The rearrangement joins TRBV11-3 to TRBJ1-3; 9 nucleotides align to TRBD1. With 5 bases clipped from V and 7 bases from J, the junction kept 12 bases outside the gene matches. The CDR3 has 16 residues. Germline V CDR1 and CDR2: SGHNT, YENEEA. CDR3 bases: TGTGCCAGCAGCCCCCAGACAGGGGGGGATCGGAACACCATATATTTT. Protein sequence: CASSPQTGGDRNTIYF.

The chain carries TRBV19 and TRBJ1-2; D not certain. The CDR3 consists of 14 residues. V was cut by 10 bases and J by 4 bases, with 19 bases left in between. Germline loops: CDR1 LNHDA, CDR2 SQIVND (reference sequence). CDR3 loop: CATSPGDPFYGYTF. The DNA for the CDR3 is TGTGCCACCTCCCCGGGAGATCCCTTCTATGGCTACACCTTC. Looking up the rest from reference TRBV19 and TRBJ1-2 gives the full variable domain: DGGITQSPKYLFRKEGQNVTLSCEQNLNHDAMYWYRQDPGQGLRLIYYSQIVNDFQKGDIAEGYSVSREKKESFPLTVTSAQKNPTAFYLCATSPGDPFYGYTFGSGTRLTVV.

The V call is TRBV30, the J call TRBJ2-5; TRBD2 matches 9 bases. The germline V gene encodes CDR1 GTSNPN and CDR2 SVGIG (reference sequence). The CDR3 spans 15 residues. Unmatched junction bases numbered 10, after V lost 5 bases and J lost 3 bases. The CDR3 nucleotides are TGTGCCTGGGCTTGGGGAGGCGGGAGGGAAGAGACCCAGTACTTC. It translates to CAWAWGGGREETQYF.

The DNA for the CDR3 is TGTGCCAGCAGCGTAGATCCGACAGGGGGGTACGAGCAGTACTTC. It encodes CASSVDPTGGYEQYF. The chain carries TRBV9 and TRBJ2-7, with TRBD1 matching 9 bases. From germline, CDR1 is SGDLS and CDR2 YYNGEE. Trimming at V came to 0 bases and at J to 4 bases, leaving 5 bases not matched to a gene. CDR3 length: 15 amino acids.

CDR3 in DNA: TGTGCCAGCAGCCCCGGACTAGCGGGAGGTGGGGAGACCCAGTACTTC. Amino acids: CASSPGLAGGGETQYF. The chain uses TRBV7-2 and TRBJ2-5; TRBD2 aligns across 14 bases. The V segment lost 5 bases and the J segment 5 bases; nucleotides outside the gene matches: 7. The CDR3 has 16 amino acids. CDR1 and CDR2 from the germline V gene are SGHTA and FQGNSA.

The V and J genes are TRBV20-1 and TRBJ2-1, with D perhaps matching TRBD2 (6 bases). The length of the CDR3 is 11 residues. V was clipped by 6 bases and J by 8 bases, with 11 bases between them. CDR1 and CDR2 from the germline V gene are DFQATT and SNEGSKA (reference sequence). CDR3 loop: CSAARGDEQFF. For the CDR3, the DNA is TGCAGTGCGGCGCGGGGTGATGAGCAGTTCTTC.